The sequence of this TCR beta chain was determined in a study of shared clonotypes between healthy human individuals. Sequencing was performed with immunoSEQ multiplex PCR; in TCRdb, only in-frame clones are kept and a portion is missing. The sample lists 550,000 to 850,000 clones, approximately 77% occurring once. V dropped 6 bases and J dropped 2; count of bases not matched to a gene: 3. CDR1 and CDR2 (germline): SNHLY, FYNNEI. This CDR3 is built from 15 residues. This TCR was recovered from a woman in her 30s in good health. The V call is TRBV2, the J call TRBJ2-3; TRBD2 aligns across 12 bases. The material sequenced was memory CD4+ T cells sorted from blood. The subset: CD45RA-negative fraction. CDR3 nucleotides: TGTGCCAGCAGGAGGACTAGCGGGACCACAGATACGCAGTATTTT. It translates to CASRRTSGTTDTQYF.